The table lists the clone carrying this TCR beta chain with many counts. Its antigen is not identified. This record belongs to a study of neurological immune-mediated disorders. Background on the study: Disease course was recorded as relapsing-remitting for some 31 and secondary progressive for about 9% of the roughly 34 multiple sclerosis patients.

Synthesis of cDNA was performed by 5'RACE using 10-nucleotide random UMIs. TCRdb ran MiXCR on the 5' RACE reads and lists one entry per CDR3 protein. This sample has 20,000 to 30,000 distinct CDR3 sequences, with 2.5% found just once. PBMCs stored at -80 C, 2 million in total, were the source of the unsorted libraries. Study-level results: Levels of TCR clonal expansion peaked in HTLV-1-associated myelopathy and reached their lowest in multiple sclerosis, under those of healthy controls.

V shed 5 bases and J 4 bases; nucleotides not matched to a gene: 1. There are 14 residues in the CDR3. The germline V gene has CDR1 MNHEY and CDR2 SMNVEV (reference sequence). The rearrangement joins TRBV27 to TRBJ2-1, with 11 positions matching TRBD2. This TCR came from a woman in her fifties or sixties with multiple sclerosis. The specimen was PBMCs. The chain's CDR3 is CASSPSGRYNEQFF. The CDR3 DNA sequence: TGTGCCAGCAGTCCTAGCGGGAGGTACAATGAGCAGTTCTTC.